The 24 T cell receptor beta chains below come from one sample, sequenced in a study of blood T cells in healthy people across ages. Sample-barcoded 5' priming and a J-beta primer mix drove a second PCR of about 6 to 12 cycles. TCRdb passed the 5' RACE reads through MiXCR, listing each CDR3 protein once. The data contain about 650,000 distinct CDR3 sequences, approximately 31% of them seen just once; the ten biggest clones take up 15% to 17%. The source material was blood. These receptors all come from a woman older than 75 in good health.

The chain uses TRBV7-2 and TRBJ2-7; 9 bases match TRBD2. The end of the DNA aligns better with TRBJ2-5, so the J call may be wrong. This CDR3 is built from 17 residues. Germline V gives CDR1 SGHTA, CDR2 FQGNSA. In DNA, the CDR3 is TGTGCCAGCAGCTTAGAATTTCAGCGGGGGGCAAGTGAGACCCAGTACTTC. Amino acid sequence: CASSLEFQRGASETQYF.

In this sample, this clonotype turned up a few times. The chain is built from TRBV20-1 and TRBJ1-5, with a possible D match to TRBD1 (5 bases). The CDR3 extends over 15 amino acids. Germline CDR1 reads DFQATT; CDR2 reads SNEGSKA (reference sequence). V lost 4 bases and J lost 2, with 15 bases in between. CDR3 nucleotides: TGCAGTGCTATATCGGGGGGGAATGGCAATCAGCCCCAGCATTTT. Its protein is CSAISGGNGNQPQHF.

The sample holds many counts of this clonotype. The CDR3 here is CASSFYQNSATEQYF. In nucleotides, the CDR3 is TGTGCCAGCAGTTTTTACCAGAATAGCGCAACCGAGCAGTACTTC. V and J are TRBV27 and TRBJ2-7; D is possibly TRBD2 (5 bases). The germline V gene has CDR1 MNHEY and CDR2 SMNVEV (reference sequence). This CDR3 comprises 15 residues. V was shortened by 3 bases and J by 6 bases, with 18 bases between the two germline ends.

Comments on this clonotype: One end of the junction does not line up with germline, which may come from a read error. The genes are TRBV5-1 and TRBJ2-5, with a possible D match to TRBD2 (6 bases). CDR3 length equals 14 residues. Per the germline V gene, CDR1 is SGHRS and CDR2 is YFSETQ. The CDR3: CASRKAQGGESQYF. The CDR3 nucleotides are TGCGCCAGCAGAAAGGCGCAGGGAGGAGAGTCCCAGTACTTC.

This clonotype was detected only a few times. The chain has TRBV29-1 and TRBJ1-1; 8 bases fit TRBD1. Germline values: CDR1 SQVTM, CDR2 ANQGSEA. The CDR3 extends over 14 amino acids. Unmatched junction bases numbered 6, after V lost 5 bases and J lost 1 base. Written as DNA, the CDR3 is TGCAGCGTTTCCCCCACAGGGGGGAACACTGAAGCTTTCTTT. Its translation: CSVSPTGGNTEAFF.

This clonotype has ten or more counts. The CDR3 sequence: CASSGRGAEETQYF. The CDR3 DNA is TGTGCCAGCAGCGGGCGGGGGGCCGAAGAGACCCAGTACTTC. The gene calls are TRBV5-6 and TRBJ2-5; TRBD2 matches 8 bases. CDR1 is SGHDT, CDR2 YYEEEE, per germline. The CDR3 sequence is 14 residues long. Trimming removed 4 bases from V and 3 bases from J; junction bases left unmatched: 5.

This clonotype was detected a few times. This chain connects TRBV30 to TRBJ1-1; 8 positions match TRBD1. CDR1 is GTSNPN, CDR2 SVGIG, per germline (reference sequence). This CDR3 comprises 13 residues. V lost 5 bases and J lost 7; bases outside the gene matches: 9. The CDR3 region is CAWAADRAVEAFF. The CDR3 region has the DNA TGTGCCTGGGCGGCGGACAGGGCGGTTGAAGCTTTCTTT.

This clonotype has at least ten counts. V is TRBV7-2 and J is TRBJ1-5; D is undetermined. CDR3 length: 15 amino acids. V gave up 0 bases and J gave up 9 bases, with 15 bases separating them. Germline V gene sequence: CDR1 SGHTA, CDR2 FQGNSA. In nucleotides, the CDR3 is TGTGCCAGCAGCTTAGCGGGGAAATCGACGGGGCCCCAGCATTTT. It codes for CASSLAGKSTGPQHF.

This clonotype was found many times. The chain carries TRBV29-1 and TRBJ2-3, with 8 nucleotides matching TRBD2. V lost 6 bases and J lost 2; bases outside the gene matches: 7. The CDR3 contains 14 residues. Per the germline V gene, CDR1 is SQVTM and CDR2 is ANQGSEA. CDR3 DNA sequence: TGCAGCGTCTCCAGCGGGGGCTACACAGATACGCAGTATTTT. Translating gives CSVSSGGYTDTQYF.

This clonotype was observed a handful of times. The CDR3 loop reads CAWSPGGQGNYGYTF. CDR3 bases: TGTGCCTGGAGCCCCGGGGGACAGGGTAATTATGGCTACACCTTC. The genes are TRBV30 and TRBJ1-2; 9 bases are shared with TRBD1. Germline CDR1 reads GTSNPN; CDR2 reads SVGIG (reference sequence). The CDR3 spans 15 residues. The V gene end was trimmed by 3 bases and the J gene end by 5 bases; junction bases not matched to a gene: 10.

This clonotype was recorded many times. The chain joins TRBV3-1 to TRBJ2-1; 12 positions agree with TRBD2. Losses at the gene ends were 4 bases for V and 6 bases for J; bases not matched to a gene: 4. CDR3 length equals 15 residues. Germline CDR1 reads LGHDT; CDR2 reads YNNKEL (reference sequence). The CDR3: CASSRSSGGANEQFF. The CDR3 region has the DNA TGTGCCAGCAGCCGATCTAGCGGGGGGGCCAATGAGCAGTTCTTC.

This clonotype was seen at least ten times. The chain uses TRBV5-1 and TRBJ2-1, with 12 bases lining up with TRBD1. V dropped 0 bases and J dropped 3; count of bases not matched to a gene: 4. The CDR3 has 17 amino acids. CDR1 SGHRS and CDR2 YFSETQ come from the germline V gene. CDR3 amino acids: CASSLVGTGGFYNEQFF. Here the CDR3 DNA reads TGCGCCAGCAGCTTGGTAGGGACAGGGGGCTTCTACAATGAGCAGTTCTTC.

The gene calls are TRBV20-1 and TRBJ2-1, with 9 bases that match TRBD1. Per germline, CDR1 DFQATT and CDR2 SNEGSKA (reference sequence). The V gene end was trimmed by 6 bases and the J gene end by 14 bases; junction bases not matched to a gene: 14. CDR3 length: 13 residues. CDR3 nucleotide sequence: TGCAGTGCAAGGGAGATTACAGGGGGCCCCAAGTTCTTC. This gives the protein CSAREITGGPKFF.

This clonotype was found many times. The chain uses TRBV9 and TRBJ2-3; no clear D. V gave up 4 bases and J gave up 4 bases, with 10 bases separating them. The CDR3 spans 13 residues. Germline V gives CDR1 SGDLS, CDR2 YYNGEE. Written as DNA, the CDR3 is TGTGCCAGCAGCTTTCGACGGTCAGATACGCAGTATTTT. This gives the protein CASSFRRSDTQYF.

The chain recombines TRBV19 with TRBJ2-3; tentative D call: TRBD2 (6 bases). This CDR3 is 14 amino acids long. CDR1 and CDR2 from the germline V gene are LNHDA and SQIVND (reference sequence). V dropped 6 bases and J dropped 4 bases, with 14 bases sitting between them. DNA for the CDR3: TGTGCCAGTAGATTGGGGGGAATCGCAGATACGCAGTATTTT. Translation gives CASRLGGIADTQYF.

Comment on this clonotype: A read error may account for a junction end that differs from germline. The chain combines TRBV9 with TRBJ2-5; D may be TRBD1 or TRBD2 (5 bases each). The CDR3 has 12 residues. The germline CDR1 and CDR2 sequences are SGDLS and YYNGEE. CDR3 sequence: CANSVEGETQYF. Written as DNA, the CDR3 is TGTGCCAACAGCGTAGAGGGGGAGACCCAGTACTTC.

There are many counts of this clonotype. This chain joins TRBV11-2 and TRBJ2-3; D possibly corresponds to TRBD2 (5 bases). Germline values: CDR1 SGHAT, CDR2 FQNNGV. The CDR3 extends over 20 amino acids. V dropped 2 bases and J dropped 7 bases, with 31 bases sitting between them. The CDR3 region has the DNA TGTGCCAGCAGCTTATCGACGTTTAGCGCCGTACCCACCACATTGAATACGCAGTATTTT. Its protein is CASSLSTFSAVPTTLNTQYF.

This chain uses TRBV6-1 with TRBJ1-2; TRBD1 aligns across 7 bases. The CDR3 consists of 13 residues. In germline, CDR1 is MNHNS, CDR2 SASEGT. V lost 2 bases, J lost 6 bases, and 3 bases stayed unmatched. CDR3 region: CASSESDRDGYTF. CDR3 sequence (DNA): TGTGCCAGCAGTGAAAGCGACAGGGATGGCTACACCTTC.

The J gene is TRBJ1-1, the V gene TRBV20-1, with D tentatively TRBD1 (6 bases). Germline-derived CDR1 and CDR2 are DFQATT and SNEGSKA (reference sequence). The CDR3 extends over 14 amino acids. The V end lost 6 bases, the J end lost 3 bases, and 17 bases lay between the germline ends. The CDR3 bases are TGCAGTGCGGAAAGGGATTCAGGGGACACTGAAGCTTTCTTT. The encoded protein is CSAERDSGDTEAFF.

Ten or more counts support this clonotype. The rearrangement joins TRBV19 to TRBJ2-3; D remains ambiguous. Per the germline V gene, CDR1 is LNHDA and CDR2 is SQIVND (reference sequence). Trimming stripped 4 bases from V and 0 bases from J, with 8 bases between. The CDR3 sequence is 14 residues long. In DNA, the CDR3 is TGTGCCAGTAGTAACTCGATTAGCACAGATACGCAGTATTTT. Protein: CASSNSISTDTQYF.

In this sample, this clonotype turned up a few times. The CDR3, as DNA: TGTGCCAGCAGCTTAGGGGGGAGGTCTGGAAACACCATATATTTT. Protein product: CASSLGGRSGNTIYF. The chain links TRBV7-6 to TRBJ1-3; perhaps TRBD1 as D (5 bases). Trimming cost V 1 base and J 1 base, with 8 bases left between them. CDR3 size: 15 residues. Germline CDR1 SGHVS, CDR2 FNYEAQ.

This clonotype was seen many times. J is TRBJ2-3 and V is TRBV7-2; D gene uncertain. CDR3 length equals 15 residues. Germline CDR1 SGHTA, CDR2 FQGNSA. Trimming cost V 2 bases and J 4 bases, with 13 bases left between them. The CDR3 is CASSLRGKSPDTQYF. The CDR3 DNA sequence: TGTGCCAGCAGCTTACGAGGAAAGAGCCCAGATACGCAGTATTTT.

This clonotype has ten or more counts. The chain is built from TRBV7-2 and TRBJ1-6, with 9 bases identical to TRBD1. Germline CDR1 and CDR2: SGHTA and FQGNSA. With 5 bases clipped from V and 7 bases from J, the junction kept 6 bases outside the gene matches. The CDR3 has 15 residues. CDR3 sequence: CASSMGQGGNSPLHF. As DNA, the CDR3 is TGTGCCAGCAGCATGGGACAGGGAGGCAATTCACCCCTCCACTTT.

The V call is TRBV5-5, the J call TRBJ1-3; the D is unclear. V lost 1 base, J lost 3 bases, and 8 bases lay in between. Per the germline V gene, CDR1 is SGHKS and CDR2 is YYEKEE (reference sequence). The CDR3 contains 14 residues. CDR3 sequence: CASSLKGGGNTIYF. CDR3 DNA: TGTGCCAGCAGCTTGAAGGGTGGTGGAAACACCATATATTTT.